Following are 27 T cell receptor beta chains from one sample sequenced in a study of regulatory T cells in long-lasting Graves disease. The time point here: newly diagnosed GD, antithyroid drugs for less than 3 months. Following extraction of RNA from PBMCs, that RNA was used to make the TCR library. Relying on iRepertoire HTBI primers and Arm-PCR of CDR3 regions, the team built TCR beta libraries. TCRdb re-analysed the multiplex PCR reads in MiXCR, keeping a single row per CDR3 protein. Of hundreds of thousands of distinct CDR3 sequences detected, approximately 15% appear once; the ten largest clones hold more than 15%. This same sample was also taken into another study, of T cells in Graves' hyperthyroidism and ophthalmopathy.

Source: peripheral blood mononuclear cells (PBMCs), taken at new diagnosis, from a patient treated with antithyroid drugs. These TCRs come from a woman in her twenties or thirties with Graves disease.

This clonotype was observed a few times. V and J are TRBV24-1 and TRBJ2-6, with D tentatively TRBD2 (6 bases). Germline V gives CDR1 KGHDR, CDR2 SFDVKD. This CDR3 has 18 amino acids. Trimming shortened V by 4 bases and J by 2 bases, and 17 bases separated the two germline ends. The CDR3 loop is CATSDSSGGRPGANVLTF. The CDR3 coding sequence is TGTGCCACCAGTGACTCGTCCGGGGGTAGACCTGGGGCCAACGTCCTGACTTTC.

Points on this clonotype: Given a much more abundant clone one base away, this may be a read error. This sequence joins TRBV6-1 and TRBJ1-1; the D is unclear. Trimming left V 6 bases short and J 3 bases short, with 17 bases between. The CDR3 consists of 15 residues. Germline CDR1 MNHNS, CDR2 SASEGT. This CDR3 is CASREQSTVYTEAFF. The CDR3 DNA is TGTGCCAGCAGAGAGCAGTCGACGGTGTACACTGAAGCTTTCTTT.

This clonotype was observed a few times. This sequence joins TRBV28 and TRBJ2-3; tentatively, D is TRBD1 or TRBD2 (5 bases each). V dropped 5 bases and J dropped 0 bases, with 27 bases sitting between them. The CDR3 contains 20 residues. The germline V gene has CDR1 MDHEN and CDR2 SYDVKM. CDR3 sequence (DNA): TGTGCCAGCAGTCCAAACATCCGGGGACGGCGGATTACTAGCACAGATACGCAGTATTTT. Translated, it gives CASSPNIRGRRITSTDTQYF.

The rearrangement uses TRBV20-1 and TRBJ2-3; no definite D call. Germline V lookup: CDR1 DFQATT, CDR2 SNEGSKA (reference sequence). This CDR3 region has 12 residues. V lost 2 bases and J lost 3, with 6 bases in between. The CDR3 protein is CSARWLTDTQYF. As DNA, the CDR3 is TGCAGTGCTAGATGGCTAACAGATACGCAGTATTTT.

To note about this clonotype: A much bigger clone sits one base away, suggesting this may be a read error. The gene calls are TRBV12-3 or TRBV12-4 and TRBJ2-7; 8 bases align to TRBD1. This CDR3 spans 14 amino acids. After removal of 6 bases from V and 4 bases from J, the junction contained 8 bases not matched to a gene. In nucleotides, the CDR3 is TGTGCCAGCAGAGGACAGGGAGGAGGATACGAGCAGTACTTC. This sequence encodes CASRGQGGGYEQYF.

The J gene is TRBJ2-3, the V gene TRBV30, with D perhaps matching TRBD2 (6 bases). Trimming took off 0 bases at V and 12 bases at J, with 16 bases between the two ends. This CDR3 contains 13 residues. The germline gives CDR1 GTSNPN, CDR2 SVGIG (reference sequence). CDR3 sequence reads: CAWSVKAGREQYF. The CDR3 bases are TGTGCCTGGAGTGTAAAGGCGGGACGGGAACAGTATTTT.

The V gene is TRBV29-1, the J gene TRBJ2-3, with 14 nucleotides matching TRBD2. V lost 7 bases and J lost 7; bases outside the gene matches: 7. The CDR3 has 14 amino acids. Germline V gene lookup returns CDR1 SQVTM and CDR2 ANQGSEA. The CDR3 coding sequence is TGCAGCGCCGTGGGACTAGCGGGAGATCATACGCAGTATTTT. Protein sequence: CSAVGLAGDHTQYF.

This clonotype was seen a few times. The chain links TRBV15 to TRBJ1-3, with D possibly being TRBD1 (5 bases). Trimming shortened V by 0 bases and J by 7 bases, and 13 bases separated the two germline ends. Looked up from germline, CDR1 is LNHNV and CDR2 is YYDKDF (reference sequence). This CDR3 comprises 15 residues. The CDR3 DNA follows: TGTGCCACCAGCAGAGATCGCCGGGACGCGAACACCATATATTTT. Its translation: CATSRDRRDANTIYF.

This clonotype was seen repeatedly, ten times or more. The rearrangement joins TRBV2 to TRBJ1-5; 9 nucleotides align to TRBD1. With V trimmed by 4 bases and J by 6 bases, 7 bases remained unmatched. This CDR3 contains 15 residues. Germline lookup yields CDR1 SNHLY and CDR2 FYNNEI. The CDR3 reads CASSASSQGAQPQHF. In DNA form, the CDR3 reads TGTGCCAGCAGTGCCTCCTCACAGGGGGCTCAGCCCCAGCATTTT.

This clonotype was detected ten times or more. The chain has TRBV28 and TRBJ1-2, with D unclear. CDR1 and CDR2 from the germline V gene are MDHEN and SYDVKM. CDR3 length: 16 amino acids. Trimming cost V 4 bases and J 4 bases, with 19 bases left between them. The CDR3 nucleotides are TGTGCCAGCAGTTCGGGTGGGTACACTATCGTCTATGGCTACACCTTC. This sequence encodes CASSSGGYTIVYGYTF.

The gene calls are TRBV4-1 and TRBJ2-7; D remains ambiguous. The CDR3 has 15 amino acids. V lost 1 base to trimming and J lost 3 bases, with 13 bases between them. Germline CDR1 is MGHRA and CDR2 is YSYEKL. The CDR3 is CASSQGPSGNYEQYF. Here the CDR3 DNA reads TGCGCCAGCAGCCAAGGGCCGTCAGGAAACTACGAGCAGTACTTC.

This chain uses TRBV11-3 with TRBJ2-7; possible D gene TRBD2, 5 bases. The CDR3 extends over 14 amino acids. The germline CDR1 and CDR2 sequences are SGHNT and YENEEA. The V gene lost 1 base and the J gene lost 5 bases, with 12 bases spanning the gap. Here the CDR3 reads CASSLGVLGDEQYF. CDR3 DNA sequence: TGTGCCAGCAGCTTAGGGGTTTTGGGAGACGAGCAGTACTTC.

At least ten counts were recorded for this clonotype. The chain has TRBV6-2 or TRBV6-3 and TRBJ1-1, with D hard to call. The CDR3 is made up of 14 amino acids. Between the trimmed V and J ends, which lost 2 bases and 6 bases, there was a span of 13 bases. The germline V gene has CDR1 MNHEY and CDR2 SVGEGT. Written as DNA, the CDR3 is TGTGCCAGCAGTTACCCCCAAAATGTCTCTGAAGCTTTCTTT. Translated: CASSYPQNVSEAFF.

The chain is built from TRBV7-9 and TRBJ2-1; 9 bases are a match to TRBD2. The germline gives CDR1 SEHNR, CDR2 FQNEAQ (reference sequence). The CDR3 spans 17 residues. Trimming at V came to 1 base and at J to 14 bases, leaving 18 bases not matched to a gene. The CDR3 DNA follows: TGTGCCAGCAGCTTAGGGTCTAGCGGGGTACTGACGACCGAAAAGTTCTTC. As protein: CASSLGSSGVLTTEKFF.

The chain links TRBV4-1 to TRBJ2-3; the D gene is possibly TRBD1 (6 bases). V gave up 4 bases and J gave up 5 bases, with 13 bases separating them. CDR1 MGHRA and CDR2 YSYEKL come from the germline V gene. The CDR3 consists of 14 residues. The CDR3 sequence is CASSRSGVLDTQYF. The CDR3 DNA sequence: TGCGCCAGCAGCCGTTCAGGGGTTCTAGATACGCAGTATTTT.

The V and J genes are TRBV18 and TRBJ1-6; a possible D gene is TRBD1 (6 bases). This CDR3 is built from 16 residues. V lost 4 bases and J lost 9, with 19 bases in between. The germline V gene has CDR1 KGHSH and CDR2 LQKENI. The chain's CDR3 is CASSRIPAGVISPLHF. The CDR3, as DNA: TGTGCCAGCTCACGTATACCGGCAGGGGTCATTTCACCCCTCCACTTT.

This clonotype was counted only a few times. J is TRBJ1-6 and V is TRBV24-1, with D tentatively TRBD1 (5 bases). V gave up 6 bases and J gave up 8 bases, with 10 bases separating them. CDR1 is KGHDR and CDR2 is SFDVKD in the germline V gene. This CDR3 region has 13 residues. The CDR3 region is CATSSGRDSPLHF. The CDR3 DNA sequence: TGTGCCACCAGTTCGGGCAGGGATTCACCCCTCCACTTT.

Comments on this clonotype: The junction departs from germline at one end; a sequencing error may be responsible. For the CDR3, the DNA is TGTGCCAGCAGAGCCTCCCCTCCGAACACCGGGGAGCTGGTTTTT. Protein product: CASRASPPNTGELVF. The chain joins TRBV25-1 to TRBJ2-2, with D maybe TRBD2 (5 bases). The germline V gene encodes CDR1 MGHDK and CDR2 SYGVNS. The CDR3 spans 15 residues.

The chain combines TRBV7-3 with TRBJ2-1; 8 nucleotides line up with TRBD2. CDR3 length equals 17 residues. The V and J ends lost 0 bases and 4 bases, in that order; junction bases with no gene match: 8. From germline, CDR1 is SGHTA and CDR2 FQGTGA. The CDR3 reads CASSLTTGGRIYNEQFF. The CDR3 region has the DNA TGTGCCAGCAGCTTAACAACGGGCGGGAGGATTTACAATGAGCAGTTCTTC.

This clonotype was seen a few times. CDR3 sequence: CASSVAPADTQYF. CDR3 coding DNA: TGTGCCAGCAGCGTAGCACCTGCAGATACGCAGTATTTT. This sequence joins TRBV9 and TRBJ2-3; no firm D call. CDR1 is SGDLS and CDR2 is YYNGEE in the germline V gene. The V and J ends lost 0 bases and 4 bases respectively, with 6 bases between them. CDR3 length: 13 amino acids.

This clonotype was found many times. The V gene is TRBV6-5, the J gene TRBJ1-2; D is uncertain. The V end lost 0 bases, the J end lost 8 bases, and 7 bases lay between the germline ends. The germline V gene encodes CDR1 MNHEY and CDR2 SVGAGI. The CDR3 covers 12 residues. DNA of the CDR3: TGTGCCAGCAGTTACTCTACGTCGGGCTACACCTTC. Its translation: CASSYSTSGYTF.

This sequence joins TRBV7-2 and TRBJ1-2; D might be TRBD1 (6 bases). Trimming took off 1 base at V and 6 bases at J, with 15 bases between the two ends. The CDR3 covers 15 residues. The germline gives CDR1 SGHTA, CDR2 FQGNSA. CDR3 in amino acids: CASSLDYRDTHGYTF. CDR3 coding DNA: TGTGCCAGCAGCTTAGATTACCGGGACACTCATGGCTACACCTTC. Looking up the rest from reference TRBV7-2 and TRBJ1-2 gives the full variable domain: GAGVSQSPSNKVTEKGKDVELRCDPISGHTALYWYRQSLGQGLEFLIYFQGNSAPDKSGLPSDRFSAERTGGSVSTLTIQRTQQEDSAVYLCASSLDYRDTHGYTFGSGTRLTVV.

The chain links TRBV3-1 to TRBJ1-1; D call uncertain. CDR3 length: 11 residues. Germline V gene data show CDR1 as LGHDT and CDR2 as YNNKEL (reference sequence). CDR3 DNA: TGTGCTGTAGGGCTGAACACTGAAGCTTTCTTT. Its protein product is CAVGLNTEAFF.

This clonotype was seen repeatedly, ten times or more. The chain combines TRBV6-1 with TRBJ2-7, with 9 bases lining up with TRBD1. The ends lost 4 bases at V and 3 bases at J; junction bases unmatched: 7. This CDR3 contains 15 residues. The germline V gene has CDR1 MNHNS and CDR2 SASEGT. The CDR3: CASSGTGTGFYEQYF. The CDR3 nucleotides are TGTGCCAGCAGTGGAACCGGGACAGGGTTCTACGAGCAGTACTTC.

This clonotype was observed a few times. This chain connects TRBV7-9 to TRBJ2-7; D is unclear. V lost 4 bases and J 2 bases, leaving 12 bases between the germline ends. This CDR3 spans 14 amino acids. From germline, CDR1 is SEHNR and CDR2 FQNEAQ (reference sequence). CDR3 bases: TGTGCCAGCAGCTCGGACCTACAAGCCTACGAGCAGTACTTC. Amino acids: CASSSDLQAYEQYF.

This clonotype was seen at least ten times. This chain uses TRBV19 with TRBJ1-1, with 8 nucleotides matching TRBD1. The CDR3 spans 15 residues. CDR1 and CDR2 (germline): LNHDA, SQIVND (reference sequence). Germline trimming cut 4 bases from V and 1 base from J; bases unmatched to any gene: 5. The CDR3 DNA sequence: TGTGCCAGTAGTACCCCAGGGGGCGCGAACACTGAAGCTTTCTTT. Protein: CASSTPGGANTEAFF.

Regarding this clonotype: This likely reflects a read error, since a far larger clone is one base away. The CDR3 coding sequence is TGTGCCAGCAGTAGGGACAGCTACAATGAGCAGTACTTC. Protein product: CASSRDSYNEQYF. The V gene is TRBV7-3, the J gene TRBJ2-4; 7 nucleotides line up with TRBD1. The J segment lost 13 bases and the V segment lost 6 bases, leaving 12 bases of the junction unmatched. This CDR3 contains 13 residues. Germline V lookup: CDR1 SGHTA, CDR2 FQGTGA.